Each of the 13 T cell receptor beta chains below was sequenced from the same sample in a study of shared clonotypes between healthy human individuals. Assay used: immunoSEQ multiplex PCR; TCRdb lists only in-frame clones, some missing. The sample holds about 510,000 clones, 90% to 96% seen once. Input material: naive CD4+ T cells sorted from blood. As to subset: CD45RA+ positively selected. The receptors originated from a woman in her 30s in good health.

V is TRBV19 and J is TRBJ1-1; a weak D match, TRBD1 (5 bases). Germline assignment: CDR1 LNHDA and CDR2 SQIVND (reference sequence). CDR3 length: 17 amino acids. With 1 base removed from V and 1 base from J, the gap between germline ends came to 16 bases. CDR3: CASSIGGVGATNTEAFF. CDR3 coding DNA: TGTGCCAGTAGTATAGGAGGGGTAGGGGCGACGAACACTGAAGCTTTCTTT.

V is TRBV20-1 and J is TRBJ2-2; D unclear. There are 11 residues in the CDR3. From germline, CDR1 is DFQATT and CDR2 SNEGSKA (reference sequence). V shed 4 bases and J shed 6 bases, with 6 bases lying between them. The CDR3 region is CSAIRAGELFF. The CDR3 nucleotides read TGCAGTGCTATTAGGGCCGGGGAGCTGTTTTTT.

This chain links TRBV29-1 with TRBJ2-5; TRBD2 is a possible D gene (6 bases). Judging by the DNA end, TRBJ2-7 fits better; the J call may be wrong. CDR1 and CDR2 from the germline V gene are SQVTM and ANQGSEA. CDR3 length: 12 amino acids. CDR3 sequence reads: CSVGGGAYEQYF. The DNA of the CDR3 is TGCAGCGTTGGGGGCGGGGCCTACGAGCAGTACTTC.

This clone was counted once. The chain links TRBV5-1 to TRBJ2-5, with D unresolved. With the DNA end fitting TRBJ2-7 better, the J assignment may be wrong. The CDR3 has 14 amino acids. Germline V gene lookup returns CDR1 SGHRS and CDR2 YFSETQ. CDR3 coding DNA: TGCGCCAGCAGCTTGAGTGCAAACTCCTACGAGCAGTACTTC. The encoded protein is CASSLSANSYEQYF.

The chain uses TRBV6-1 and TRBJ1-5; no firm D call. Between the trimmed V and J ends, which lost 2 bases and 0 bases, there was a span of 8 bases. Germline CDR1 is MNHNS and CDR2 is SASEGT. This CDR3 comprises 15 residues. Here the CDR3 reads CASSEFWGSNQPQHF. CDR3 bases: TGTGCCAGCAGTGAATTTTGGGGTAGCAATCAGCCCCAGCATTTT.

A single count supports this clone. This sequence joins TRBV5-1 and TRBJ2-3; tentative D call: TRBD2 (6 bases). V lost 3 bases and J 3 bases, leaving 17 bases between the germline ends. Germline CDR1 is SGHRS and CDR2 is YFSETQ. This CDR3 is 16 amino acids long. Here the CDR3 reads CASSSGLSGATDTQYF. The CDR3 DNA is TGCGCCAGCAGCTCAGGACTATCTGGGGCGACAGATACGCAGTATTTT.

This clone was observed a single time. J is TRBJ2-2 and V is TRBV6-5; 13 bases agree with TRBD2. The CDR3 sequence is 14 residues long. With 5 bases clipped from V and 9 bases from J, the junction kept 3 bases outside the gene matches. Germline CDR1 reads MNHEY; CDR2 reads SVGAGI. The CDR3 nucleotides read TGTGCCAGCAGTCGACTAGCGGGAGGTCGGGAGCTGTTTTTT. Its protein is CASSRLAGGRELFF.

The chain recombines TRBV30 with TRBJ1-1; 7 bases are a match to TRBD1. This CDR3 has 14 residues. Looked up from germline, CDR1 is GTSNPN and CDR2 is SVGIG (reference sequence). The trim removed 3 bases at V and 4 bases at J, leaving 8 bases unmatched. For the CDR3, the DNA is TGTGCCTGGAGACATGGGACAGAAGGCACTGAAGCTTTCTTT. Amino acids: CAWRHGTEGTEAFF. Combining the CDR3 with reference TRBV30 and TRBJ1-1 gives the whole variable domain SQTIHQWPATLVQPVGSPLSLECTVEGTSNPNLYWYRQAAGRGLQLLFYSVGIGQISSEVPQNLSASRPQDRQFILSSKKLLLSDSGFYLCAWRHGTEGTEAFFGQGTRLTVV.

This clone was seen a single time. CDR3 in DNA: TGTGCCAGCAGGGGCCGGGACAGGAATACTGAAGCTTTCTTT. Its protein is CASRGRDRNTEAFF. This rearrangement joins TRBV6-5 to TRBJ1-1; 8 nucleotides match TRBD1. Per germline, CDR1 MNHEY and CDR2 SVGAGI. Trimming took 6 bases from V and 5 from J; bases not matched to a gene: 8. This CDR3 comprises 14 residues.

As DNA, the CDR3 is TGTGCCAGCAGCTCCCGGGCCTACCGGGAGCAGTACTTC. This encodes CASSSRAYREQYF. The rearrangement uses TRBV7-2 and TRBJ2-7; D not certain. The V gene's germline CDR1 is SGHTA and CDR2 FQGNSA. V dropped 4 bases and J dropped 7 bases, with 14 bases sitting between them. The CDR3 is 13 amino acids.

As to this clone: Other DNA sequences in this sample translate to the same CDR3. The chain has TRBV7-3 and TRBJ1-1, with 8 bases identical to TRBD1. CDR3 length: 13 residues. Germline V gene lookup returns CDR1 SGHTA and CDR2 FQGTGA. With 5 bases clipped from V and 4 bases from J, the junction kept 3 bases outside the gene matches. The CDR3 is CASSATGGTEAFF. The DNA for the CDR3 is TGTGCCAGCAGCGCTACAGGGGGCACTGAAGCTTTCTTT.

The CDR3 DNA reads TGTGCCAGCAGCTTACGAGTAGCGGGAGGCGGCTCCTACAATGAGCAGTTCTTC. It codes for CASSLRVAGGGSYNEQFF. The chain combines TRBV7-9 with TRBJ2-1, with 10 bases fitting TRBD2. The V gene's germline CDR1 is SEHNR and CDR2 FQNEAQ (reference sequence). Losses at the gene ends were 2 bases for V and 0 bases for J; bases not matched to a gene: 7. The CDR3 length is 18 residues.

The V call is TRBV18, the J call TRBJ2-1; TRBD2 aligns across 11 bases. Germline CDR1 is KGHSH and CDR2 is LQKENI. CDR3 size: 17 residues. V lost 6 bases to trimming and J lost 0 bases; unmatched junction nucleotides: 7. Here the CDR3 reads CASSLIAGGSSYNEQFF. The CDR3 DNA reads as TGTGCCAGCTCCCTCATAGCGGGAGGGAGCTCCTACAATGAGCAGTTCTTC.